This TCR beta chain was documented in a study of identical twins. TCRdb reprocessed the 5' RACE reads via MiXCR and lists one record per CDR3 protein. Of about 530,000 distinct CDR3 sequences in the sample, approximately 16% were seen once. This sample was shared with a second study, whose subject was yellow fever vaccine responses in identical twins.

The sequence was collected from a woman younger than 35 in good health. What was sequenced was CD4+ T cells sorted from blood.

The CDR3: CAISDGENYGYTF. Written as DNA, the CDR3 is TGTGCCATCAGTGACGGGGAAAACTATGGCTACACCTTC. The chain recombines TRBV10-3 with TRBJ1-2; D gene ambiguous. Germline assignment: CDR1 ENHRY and CDR2 SYGVKD. Trimming pared 3 bases from V and 2 bases from J, leaving 7 bases between. The CDR3 totals 13 residues.